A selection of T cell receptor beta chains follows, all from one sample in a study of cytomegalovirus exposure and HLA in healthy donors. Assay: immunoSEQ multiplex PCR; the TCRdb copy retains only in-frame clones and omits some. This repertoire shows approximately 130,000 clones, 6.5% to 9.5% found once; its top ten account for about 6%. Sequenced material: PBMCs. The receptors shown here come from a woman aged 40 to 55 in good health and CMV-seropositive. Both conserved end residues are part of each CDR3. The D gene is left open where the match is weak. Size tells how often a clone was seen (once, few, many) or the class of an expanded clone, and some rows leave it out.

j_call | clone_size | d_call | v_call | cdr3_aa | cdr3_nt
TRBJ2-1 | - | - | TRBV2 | CASSLLNEQFF | TGTGCCAGCAGCCTGTTGAATGAGCAGTTCTTC
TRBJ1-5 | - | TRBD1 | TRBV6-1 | CASSGTGSNQPQHF | TGTGCCAGCAGCGGGACAGGGAGCAATCAGCCCCAGCATTTT
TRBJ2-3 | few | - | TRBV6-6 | CASGPVASTDTQYF | TGTGCCAGCGGTCCAGTAGCTAGCACAGATACGCAGTATTTT
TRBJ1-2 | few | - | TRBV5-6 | CASSVKTAEVYGYTF | TGTGCCAGCAGCGTAAAGACAGCAGAGGTTTATGGCTACACCTTC
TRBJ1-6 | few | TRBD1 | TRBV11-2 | CASSSDRGNSPLHF | TGTGCCAGCAGCTCGGACAGGGGGAATTCACCCCTCCACTTT
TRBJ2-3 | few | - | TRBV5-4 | CASSLRAARAEDTQYF | TGTGCCAGCAGCTTGAGAGCCGCCAGGGCGGAAGATACGCAGTATTTT
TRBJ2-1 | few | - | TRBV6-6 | CASSYSTHGVQFF | TGTGCCAGCAGTTACTCGACGCACGGAGTGCAGTTCTTC
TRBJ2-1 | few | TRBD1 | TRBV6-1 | CASSEGQGFSLNHNEQFF | TGTGCCAGCAGTGAGGGACAGGGTTTTTCCCTTAATCACAATGAGCAGTTCTTC
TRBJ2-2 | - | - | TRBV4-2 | CASSFGGELFF | TGTGCCAGCAGCTTCGGGGGGGAGCTGTTTTTT
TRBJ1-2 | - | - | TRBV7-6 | CASSSLSFRGNYGYTF | TGTGCCAGCAGCTCCCTTTCCTTCAGGGGCAACTATGGCTACACCTTC
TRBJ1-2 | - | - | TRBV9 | CASSVVELSGGDYGYTF | TGTGCCAGCAGCGTAGTTGAGCTCTCGGGGGGTGACTATGGCTACACCTTC
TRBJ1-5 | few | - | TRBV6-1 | CASSVFREGSGQPQHF | TGTGCCAGCAGTGTTTTCCGGGAAGGAAGCGGTCAGCCCCAGCATTTT
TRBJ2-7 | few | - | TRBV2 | CASSPDTSYEQYF | TGTGCCAGCAGTCCGGACACCTCCTACGAGCAGTACTTC
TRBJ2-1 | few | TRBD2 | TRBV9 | CASTGGNSYNEQFF | TGTGCCAGCACGGGAGGTAACTCCTACAATGAGCAGTTCTTC
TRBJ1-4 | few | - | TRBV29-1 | CSVTGQTNEKLFF | TGCAGCGTTACAGGCCAAACTAATGAAAAACTGTTTTTT
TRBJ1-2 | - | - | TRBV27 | CASTLRVAGRIDYGYTF | TGTGCCAGCACCTTAAGGGTGGCAGGGAGGATAGACTATGGCTACACCTTC
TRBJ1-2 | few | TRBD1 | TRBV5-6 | CASSLNRGGYTF | TGTGCCAGCAGCCTGAACAGGGGCGGCTACACCTTC
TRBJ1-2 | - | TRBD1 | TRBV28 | CASSSEGQLYGYTF | TGTGCCAGCAGTTCGGAGGGACAGCTCTATGGCTACACCTTC
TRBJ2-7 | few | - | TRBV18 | CASSPRLADEQYF | TGTGCCAGCTCACCCAGGCTAGCTGACGAGCAGTACTTC
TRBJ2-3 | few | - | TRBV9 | CASSVNRAGTDTQYF | TGTGCCAGCAGCGTAAACAGGGCTGGCACAGATACGCAGTATTTT
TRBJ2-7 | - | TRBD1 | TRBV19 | CASSLWTGPTSPSSYEQYF | TGTGCCAGTAGTCTATGGACAGGGCCGACATCCCCTTCTTCCTACGAGCAGTACTTC
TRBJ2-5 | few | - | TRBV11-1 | CASSFFGGKQETQYF | TGTGCCAGCAGCTTTTTTGGAGGGAAACAAGAGACCCAGTACTTC
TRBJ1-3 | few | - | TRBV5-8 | CASSLRLVGNTIYF | TGTGCCAGCAGCTTAAGACTAGTAGGGAACACCATATATTTT
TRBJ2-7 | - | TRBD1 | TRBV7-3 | CASSRTGEENEQYF | TGTGCCAGCAGCCGGACAGGGGAGGAAAACGAGCAGTACTTC